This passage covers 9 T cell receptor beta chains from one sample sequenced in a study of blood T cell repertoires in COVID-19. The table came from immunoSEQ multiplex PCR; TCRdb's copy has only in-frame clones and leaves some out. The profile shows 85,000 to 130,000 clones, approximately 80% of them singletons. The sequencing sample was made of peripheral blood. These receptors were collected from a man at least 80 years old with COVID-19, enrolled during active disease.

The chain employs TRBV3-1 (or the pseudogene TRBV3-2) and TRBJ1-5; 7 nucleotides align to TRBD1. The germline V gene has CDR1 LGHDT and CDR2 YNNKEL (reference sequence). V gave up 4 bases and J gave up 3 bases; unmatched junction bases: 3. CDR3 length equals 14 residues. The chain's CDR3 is CASSRQGHNQPQHF. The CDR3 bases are TGTGCCAGCAGCCGACAGGGACACAATCAGCCCCAGCATTTT.

This CDR3 reads CATSRDNFPQETQYF. CDR3 coding DNA: TGTGCCACCAGCAGAGACAATTTCCCCCAAGAGACCCAGTACTTC. This chain uses TRBV15 with TRBJ2-5, with D unresolved. There are 15 residues in the CDR3. Germline lookup yields CDR1 LNHNV and CDR2 YYDKDF (reference sequence). V lost 0 bases and J 1 base, leaving 9 bases between the germline ends.

The CDR3, as DNA: TGCGCCAGCAGCTTAGAGATCAGGGTGGATGGCTACACCTTC. This sequence encodes CASSLEIRVDGYTF. This rearrangement joins TRBV5-1 to TRBJ1-2; weak D call: TRBD1 (5 bases). The CDR3 runs 14 residues. Trimming removed 2 bases from V and 6 bases from J, with 14 bases in between. CDR1 is SGHRS, CDR2 YFSETQ, per germline.

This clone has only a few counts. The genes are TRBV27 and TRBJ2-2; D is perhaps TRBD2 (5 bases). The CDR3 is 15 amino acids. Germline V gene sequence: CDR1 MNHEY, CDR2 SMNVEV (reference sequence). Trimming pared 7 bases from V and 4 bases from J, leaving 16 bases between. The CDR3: CASNPLSVGTGELFF. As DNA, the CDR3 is TGTGCCAGCAATCCCCTTAGCGTAGGCACCGGGGAGCTGTTTTTT.

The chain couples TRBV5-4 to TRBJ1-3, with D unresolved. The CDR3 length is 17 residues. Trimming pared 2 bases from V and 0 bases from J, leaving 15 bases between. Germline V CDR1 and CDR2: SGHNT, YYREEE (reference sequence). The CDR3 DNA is TGTGCCAGCAGCTTCCTGGCAGGTTCGAGCTCTGGAAACACCATATATTTT. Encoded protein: CASSFLAGSSSGNTIYF.

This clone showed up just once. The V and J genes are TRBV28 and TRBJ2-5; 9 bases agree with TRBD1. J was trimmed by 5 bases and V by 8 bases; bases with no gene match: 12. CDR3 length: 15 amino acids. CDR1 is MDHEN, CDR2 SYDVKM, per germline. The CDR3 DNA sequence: TGTGCCAGCTCCCACCGGGACAGGGAGTGGGAGACCCAGTACTTC. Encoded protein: CASSHRDREWETQYF.

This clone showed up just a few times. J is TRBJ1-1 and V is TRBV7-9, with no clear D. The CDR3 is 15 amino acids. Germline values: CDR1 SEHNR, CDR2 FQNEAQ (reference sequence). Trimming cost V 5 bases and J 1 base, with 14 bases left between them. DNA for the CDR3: TGTGCCAGCAGCCGTCTTCTGACTGGGAACACTGAAGCTTTCTTT. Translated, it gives CASSRLLTGNTEAFF.

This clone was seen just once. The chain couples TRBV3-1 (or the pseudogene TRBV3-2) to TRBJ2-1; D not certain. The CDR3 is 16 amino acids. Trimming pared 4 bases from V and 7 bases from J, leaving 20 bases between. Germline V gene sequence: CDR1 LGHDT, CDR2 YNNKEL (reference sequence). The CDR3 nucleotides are TGTGCCAGCAGCCGAAACCTTGGCCAGGTTGGGAATGAGCAGTTCTTC. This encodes CASSRNLGQVGNEQFF.

DNA of the CDR3: TGTGCCAGCAGTCAGGGACACACTAGCACAGATACGCAGTATTTT. It translates to CASSQGHTSTDTQYF. The V gene is TRBV2, the J gene TRBJ2-3; a possible D gene is TRBD1 (6 bases). V gave up 5 bases and J gave up 0 bases, with 12 bases separating them. Germline-derived CDR1 and CDR2 are SNHLY and FYNNEI. The CDR3 has 15 amino acids.